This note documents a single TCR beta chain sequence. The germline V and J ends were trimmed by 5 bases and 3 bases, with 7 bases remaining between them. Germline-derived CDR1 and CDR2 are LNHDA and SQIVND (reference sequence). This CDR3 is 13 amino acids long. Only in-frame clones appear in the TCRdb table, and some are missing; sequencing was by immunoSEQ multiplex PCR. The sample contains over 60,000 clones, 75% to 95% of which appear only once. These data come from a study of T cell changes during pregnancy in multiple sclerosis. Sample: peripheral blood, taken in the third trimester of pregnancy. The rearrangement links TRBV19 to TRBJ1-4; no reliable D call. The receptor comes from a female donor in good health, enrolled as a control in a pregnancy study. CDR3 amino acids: CASSARANEKLFF. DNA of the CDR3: TGTGCCAGTAGTGCGAGGGCTAATGAAAAACTGTTTTTT. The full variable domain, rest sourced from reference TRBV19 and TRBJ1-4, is DGGITQSPKYLFRKEGQNVTLSCEQNLNHDAMYWYRQDPGQGLRLIYYSQIVNDFQKGDIAEGYSVSREKKESFPLTVTSAQKNPTAFYLCASSARANEKLFFGSGTQLSVL.